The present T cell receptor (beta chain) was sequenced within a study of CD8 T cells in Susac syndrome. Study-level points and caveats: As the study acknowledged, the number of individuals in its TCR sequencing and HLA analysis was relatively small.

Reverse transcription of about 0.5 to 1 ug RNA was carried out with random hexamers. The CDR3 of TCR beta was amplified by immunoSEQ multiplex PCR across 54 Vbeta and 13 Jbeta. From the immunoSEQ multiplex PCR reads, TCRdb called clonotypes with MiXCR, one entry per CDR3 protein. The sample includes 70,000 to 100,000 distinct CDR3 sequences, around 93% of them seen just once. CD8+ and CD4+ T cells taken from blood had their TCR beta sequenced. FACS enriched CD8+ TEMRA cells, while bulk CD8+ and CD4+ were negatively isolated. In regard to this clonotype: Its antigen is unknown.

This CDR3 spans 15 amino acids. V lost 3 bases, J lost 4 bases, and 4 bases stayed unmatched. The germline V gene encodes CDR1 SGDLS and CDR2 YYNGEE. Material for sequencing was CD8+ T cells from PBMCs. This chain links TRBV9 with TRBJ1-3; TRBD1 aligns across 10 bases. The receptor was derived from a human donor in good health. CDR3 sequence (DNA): TGTGCCAGCAGCGGGAGACAGGGGGCCGGAAACACCATATATTTT. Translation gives CASSGRQGAGNTIYF. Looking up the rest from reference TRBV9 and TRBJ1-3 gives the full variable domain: DSGVTQTPKHLITATGQRVTLRCSPRSGDLSVYWYQQSLDQGLQFLIQYYNGEERAKGNILERFSAQQFPDLHSELNLSSLELGDSALYFCASSGRQGAGNTIYFGEGSWLTVV.